This T cell receptor beta chain was identified during a study of T cell changes during pregnancy in multiple sclerosis. This CDR3 contains 18 residues. CDR1 is MDHEN and CDR2 is SYDVKM in the germline V gene. V shed 5 bases and J shed 2 bases, with 24 bases lying between them. Measured with immunoSEQ multiplex PCR; TCRdb has only the in-frame clones, and not every one. This table holds 40,000 to 50,000 clones, about 92% found once. Sequencing was performed on CD4+ T cells from peripheral blood mononuclear cells, taken in the third trimester of pregnancy. This clonotype was obtained from a female donor with multiple sclerosis, enrolled in a pregnancy study. The chain couples TRBV28 to TRBJ1-1; the D gene is possibly TRBD1 (5 bases). This CDR3 is CASSIRTPWTIENTEAFF. The CDR3 DNA reads TGTGCCAGCAGTATTAGGACCCCCTGGACAATAGAAAACACTGAAGCTTTCTTT.